These 2 T cell receptor beta chains share one sample of origin, sequenced in a study of T cell changes during pregnancy in multiple sclerosis. Measured with immunoSEQ multiplex PCR; TCRdb has only the in-frame clones, and not every one. The sample has approximately 42,000 clones; around four fifths are singletons. The sequences come from CD4+ T cells from peripheral blood mononuclear cells, collected before pregnancy. The receptors were gathered from a female donor with multiple sclerosis, enrolled in a pregnancy study.

V gene TRBV5-8 combines with J gene TRBJ2-1; D remains unclear. This CDR3 spans 14 amino acids. CDR1 and CDR2 from the germline V gene are SGHTS and YDEGEE. Trimming removed 0 bases at V and 3 bases at J, with 7 bases between. CDR3 residues: CASSLVRIYNEQFF. CDR3 sequence (DNA): TGTGCCAGCAGCTTGGTGCGGATCTACAATGAGCAGTTCTTC.

V and J are TRBV2 and TRBJ1-1, with TRBD1 matching 8 bases. Germline V gene data show CDR1 as SNHLY and CDR2 as FYNNEI. This CDR3 contains 15 residues. J gave up 1 base and V 4 bases, and 5 bases lay outside the gene matches. The CDR3 region has the DNA TGTGCCAGCAGTGGACAGGGGCTAGGGAACACTGAAGCTTTCTTT. Its protein product is CASSGQGLGNTEAFF. Looking up the rest from reference TRBV2 and TRBJ1-1 gives the full variable domain: EPEVTQTPSHQVTQMGQEVILRCVPISNHLYFYWYRQILGQKVEFLVSFYNNEISEKSEIFDDQFSVERPDGSNFTLKIRSTKLEDSAMYFCASSGQGLGNTEAFFGQGTRLTVV.